This TCR beta chain was found in a study of blood T cell repertoires in COVID-19. Study at large: The samples span acute and convalescent COVID-19 from the United States, Italy and Spain. T cells, B-cell-depleted T cells, or PBMCs supplied cDNA or gDNA.

Per the original methods: Reference gene primer amplification yielded estimated nucleated cell counts. Data came from immunoSEQ multiplex PCR; TCRdb stores just in-frame clones and leaves some out. The V and J calls and clone size come from that table; D and trimming were worked out from the DNA. The top ten hold roughly 25% of the sample, which has about 87,000 clones, 86% seen once. The receptor was derived from a human donor in a cohort sampled during active COVID-19. The sequenced sample was peripheral blood.

The CDR3 reads CASSPTGTSYGYTF. CDR3 in DNA: TGTGCCAGCAGCCCGACCGGGACAAGTTATGGCTACACCTTC. The V gene is TRBV5-6, the J gene TRBJ1-2, with D maybe TRBD1 (6 bases). CDR1 is SGHDT and CDR2 is YYEEEE in the germline V gene. The CDR3 loop spans 14 amino acids. V gave up 4 bases and J gave up 5 bases, with 15 bases separating them.